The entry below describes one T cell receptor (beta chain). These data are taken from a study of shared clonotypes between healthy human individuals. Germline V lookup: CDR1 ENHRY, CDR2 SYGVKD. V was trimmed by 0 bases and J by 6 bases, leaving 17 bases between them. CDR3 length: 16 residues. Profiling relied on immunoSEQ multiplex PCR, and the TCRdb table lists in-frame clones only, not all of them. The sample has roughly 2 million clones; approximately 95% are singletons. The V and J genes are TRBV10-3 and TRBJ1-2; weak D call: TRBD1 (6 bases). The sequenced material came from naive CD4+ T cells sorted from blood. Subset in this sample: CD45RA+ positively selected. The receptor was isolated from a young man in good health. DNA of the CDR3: TGTGCCATCAGTGAGTCGACTCTAAGAGGGGGTAATGGCTACACCTTC. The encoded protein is CAISESTLRGGNGYTF.